The TCR beta chain described here comes from a study of blood T cell repertoires in COVID-19. On the study more broadly: Sites across the United States, Italy and Spain contributed samples from acute and convalescent COVID-19.

In the original workflow: Using reference gene primer amplification, nucleated cell counts were estimated. Profiling relied on immunoSEQ multiplex PCR, and the TCRdb table lists in-frame clones only, not all of them. For V, J and clone size, that table is used; D and trimming come from the DNA. The sample shows over 300,000 clones, more than 70% of them seen only once. V trimming: 2 bases; J trimming: 7 bases; junction bases outside the gene matches: 5. The V gene's germline CDR1 is ENHRY and CDR2 SYGVKD. This CDR3 spans 15 amino acids. This receptor was identified in a woman aged 50 to 65 with acute or convalescent COVID-19. The V call is TRBV10-3, the J call TRBJ1-6, with 7 bases fitting TRBD1. The sample was peripheral blood. Written as DNA, the CDR3 is TGTGCCATCAGTGAGCCGGGACAGACCAATTCACCCCTCCACTTT. This codes for CAISEPGQTNSPLHF.